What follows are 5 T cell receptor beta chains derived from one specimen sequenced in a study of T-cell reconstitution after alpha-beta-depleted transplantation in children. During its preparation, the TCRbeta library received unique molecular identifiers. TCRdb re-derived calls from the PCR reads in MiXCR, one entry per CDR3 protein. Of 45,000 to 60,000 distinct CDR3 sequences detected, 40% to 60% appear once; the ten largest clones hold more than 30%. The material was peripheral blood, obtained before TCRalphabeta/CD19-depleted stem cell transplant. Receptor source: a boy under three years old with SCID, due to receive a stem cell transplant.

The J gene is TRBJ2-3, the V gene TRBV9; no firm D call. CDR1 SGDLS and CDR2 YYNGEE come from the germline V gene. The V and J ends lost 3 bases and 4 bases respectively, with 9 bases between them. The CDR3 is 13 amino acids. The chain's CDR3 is CASSGSPADTQYF. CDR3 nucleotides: TGTGCCAGCAGCGGATCCCCCGCAGATACGCAGTATTTT.

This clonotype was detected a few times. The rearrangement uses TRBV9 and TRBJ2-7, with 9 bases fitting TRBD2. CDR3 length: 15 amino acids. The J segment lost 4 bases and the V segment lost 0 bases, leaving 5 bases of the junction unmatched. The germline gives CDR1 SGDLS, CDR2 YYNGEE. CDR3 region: CASSVGGTSTYEQYF. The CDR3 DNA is TGTGCCAGCAGCGTAGGGGGGACTAGCACGTACGAGCAGTACTTC.

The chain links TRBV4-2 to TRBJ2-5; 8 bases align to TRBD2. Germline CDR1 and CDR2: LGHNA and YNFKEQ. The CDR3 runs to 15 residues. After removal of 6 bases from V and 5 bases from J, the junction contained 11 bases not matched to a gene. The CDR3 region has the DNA TGTGCCAGCAGTGCAGCGGGGGCTCCCTTTGAGACCCAGTACTTC. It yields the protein CASSAAGAPFETQYF.

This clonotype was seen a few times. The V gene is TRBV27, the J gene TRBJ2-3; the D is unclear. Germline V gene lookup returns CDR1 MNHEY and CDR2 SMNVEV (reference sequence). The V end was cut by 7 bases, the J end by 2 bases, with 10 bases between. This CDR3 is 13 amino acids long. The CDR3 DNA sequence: TGTGCCAGCAAATCCTGGGACACAGATACGCAGTATTTT. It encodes CASKSWDTDTQYF.

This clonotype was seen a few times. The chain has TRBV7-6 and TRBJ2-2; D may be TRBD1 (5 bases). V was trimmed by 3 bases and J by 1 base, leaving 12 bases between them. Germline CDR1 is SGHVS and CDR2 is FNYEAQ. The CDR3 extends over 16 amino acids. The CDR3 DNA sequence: TGTGCCAGCAGCTTCCTAGGGGTCGGGAACACCGGGGAGCTGTTTTTT. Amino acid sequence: CASSFLGVGNTGELFF.